The 24 T cell receptor beta chains below come from one sample, sequenced in a study of blood T cell repertoires in COVID-19. The method was immunoSEQ multiplex PCR; TCRdb's version includes in-frame clones alone and lacks a portion of them. Here the sample spans 150,000 to 200,000 clones, about 84% being singletons. Sample: PBMCs or T cells enriched from blood (not recorded which). The receptors stem from a woman aged 40 to 55 with acute COVID-19.

The V call is TRBV5-1, the J call TRBJ2-5, with 8 positions matching TRBD1. With V trimmed by 0 bases and J by 4 bases, 8 bases remained unmatched. The CDR3 is 16 amino acids. In germline, CDR1 is SGHRS, CDR2 YFSETQ. In DNA, the CDR3 is TGCGCCAGCAGCTTGGCTTCCGGAGGACAGGGAGAGACCCAGTACTTC. Protein: CASSLASGGQGETQYF.

V usage is TRBV5-1 and J usage is TRBJ2-1, with 8 bases matching TRBD2. V trimming: 2 bases; J trimming: 2 bases; junction bases outside the gene matches: 3. The CDR3 sequence is 15 residues long. Germline V gene lookup returns CDR1 SGHRS and CDR2 YFSETQ. Here the CDR3 reads CASSLQAGAYNEQFF. CDR3 coding DNA: TGCGCCAGCAGCTTACAAGCGGGAGCCTACAATGAGCAGTTCTTC.

This clone was observed a handful of times. The chain links TRBV11-3 to TRBJ2-1; 11 bases fit TRBD2. The germline V gene has CDR1 SGHNT and CDR2 YENEEA. The CDR3 has 17 residues. The junction had 13 bases not matched to a gene; V was cut back by 4 bases and J by 8 bases. CDR3 residues: CASSSRLFSGRADEQFF. CDR3 DNA: TGTGCCAGCAGCTCTCGCCTCTTTAGCGGGAGGGCCGATGAGCAGTTCTTC.

In the case of this clone: One end of the junction varies from germline; a read error may be responsible. This rearrangement joins TRBV7-8 to TRBJ1-1; no firm D call. Germline values: CDR1 SGHVS, CDR2 FQNEAQ. This CDR3 is 14 amino acids long. CDR3: CASSPAGMNAEAFF. The CDR3 region has the DNA TGTGCCAGCAGCCCGGCGGGCATGAACGCTGAAGCTTTCTTT.

The V call is TRBV10-3, the J call TRBJ1-1; D uncertain. V was cut by 2 bases and J by 6 bases, with 13 bases left in between. Germline lookup yields CDR1 ENHRY and CDR2 SYGVKD. The CDR3 covers 14 residues. For the CDR3, the DNA is TGTGCCATCAGTGAGGCCGTGGGTAGCCCTGAAGCTTTCTTT. It codes for CAISEAVGSPEAFF.

A remark on this clone: A junction end diverges from the germline sequence, so it may reflect a read error. The rearrangement links TRBV10-3 to TRBJ2-5; D is possibly TRBD1 (7 bases). There are 13 residues in the CDR3. Germline V gene data show CDR1 as ENHRY and CDR2 as SYGVKD. The CDR3 sequence: CAIAGQNQGTQYF. CDR3 DNA sequence: TGTGCCATCGCGGGACAGAACCAAGGGACCCAGTACTTC.

The CDR3 region has the DNA TGCGCCAGCAGCTTGAACAACAACAATGAGCAGTTCTTC. Translation gives CASSLNNNNEQFF. The chain links TRBV5-1 to TRBJ2-1; D not resolved. The V gene's germline CDR1 is SGHRS and CDR2 YFSETQ. The CDR3 totals 13 residues. V was pared by 1 base and J by 5 bases, with 7 bases between.

V is TRBV18 and J is TRBJ1-3; tentatively, D is TRBD1 (5 bases). The V and J ends lost 2 bases and 5 bases respectively, with 7 bases between them. Germline values: CDR1 KGHSH, CDR2 LQKENI. CDR3 size: 13 residues. CDR3 sequence (DNA): TGTGCCAGCTCACCAGACAGCCGAAACACCATATATTTT. This sequence encodes CASSPDSRNTIYF.

Here the CDR3 reads CASSFAEGPNEQFF. Written as DNA, the CDR3 is TGTGCCAGCAGTTTTGCGGAGGGCCCCAATGAGCAGTTCTTC. The chain is built from TRBV27 and TRBJ2-1; possibly TRBD2 for D (6 bases). V lost 3 bases and J lost 6, with 12 bases in between. The V gene's germline CDR1 is MNHEY and CDR2 SMNVEV (reference sequence). The length of the CDR3 is 14 residues.

This chain uses TRBV19 with TRBJ2-2; D is unclear. The CDR3 loop spans 15 amino acids. V was cut by 7 bases and J by 3 bases, with 15 bases left in between. CDR1 and CDR2 from the germline V gene are LNHDA and SQIVND (reference sequence). CDR3: CASNPYQTHTGELFF. For the CDR3, the DNA is TGTGCCAGTAACCCTTACCAGACACACACCGGGGAGCTGTTTTTT.

This chain links TRBV9 with TRBJ1-4; D is uncertain. There are 15 residues in the CDR3. Germline V lookup: CDR1 SGDLS, CDR2 YYNGEE. Trimming removed 2 bases from V and 8 bases from J, with 16 bases in between. DNA for the CDR3: TGTGCCAGCAGCGTTCCGGAGGGTTCCGGGGAAAAACTGTTTTTT. Its translation: CASSVPEGSGEKLFF.

The rearrangement joins TRBV2 to TRBJ2-5; D is undetermined. V was cut by 6 bases and J by 4 bases, with 9 bases left in between. The CDR3 sequence is 12 residues long. Germline V gene lookup returns CDR1 SNHLY and CDR2 FYNNEI. The CDR3 DNA reads as TGTGCCAGCAGGAGGAATTCAGAGACCCAGTACTTC. Amino acids: CASRRNSETQYF.

Only a few counts were recorded for this clone. The chain combines TRBV12-5 with TRBJ2-3; possibly TRBD2 for D (6 bases). The V gene lost 5 bases and the J gene lost 0 bases, with 9 bases spanning the gap. This CDR3 spans 14 amino acids. The V gene's germline CDR1 is LGHNT and CDR2 FRNRAP. CDR3 sequence: CASGIRESTDTQYF. CDR3 bases: TGTGCTAGTGGTATCCGGGAGAGCACAGATACGCAGTATTTT. Based on the CDR3 plus reference TRBV12-5 and TRBJ2-3, the full variable domain is DARVTQTPRHKVTEMGQEVTMRCQPILGHNTVFWYRQTMMQGLELLAYFRNRAPLDDSGMPKDRFSAEMPDATLATLKIQPSEPRDSAVYFCASGIRESTDTQYFGPGTRLTVL.

The chain couples TRBV5-1 to TRBJ2-1; 11 bases match TRBD2. The CDR3 sequence is 15 residues long. Losses at the gene ends were 5 bases for V and 3 bases for J; bases not matched to a gene: 4. The germline CDR1 and CDR2 sequences are SGHRS and YFSETQ. CDR3 region: CASSHLAGGYNEQFF. The DNA for the CDR3 is TGCGCCAGCAGTCATCTAGCGGGAGGCTACAATGAGCAGTTCTTC.

The chain couples TRBV5-4 to TRBJ2-1; possibly TRBD2 for D (6 bases). Looked up from germline, CDR1 is SGHNT and CDR2 is YYREEE (reference sequence). The V gene lost 1 base and the J gene lost 5 bases, with 16 bases spanning the gap. The CDR3 runs to 16 residues. The CDR3 reads CASSLRLAGKDNEQFF. The CDR3 coding sequence is TGTGCCAGCAGCTTGAGGCTCGCGGGGAAGGACAATGAGCAGTTCTTC.

The chain links TRBV7-9 to TRBJ2-7; 7 positions match TRBD2. Germline CDR1 SEHNR, CDR2 FQNEAQ (reference sequence). The junction had 5 bases not matched to a gene; V was cut back by 4 bases and J by 2 bases. The CDR3 contains 14 residues. CDR3: CASSYRDYPYEQYV. CDR3 nucleotide sequence: TGTGCCAGCAGCTACCGGGACTACCCCTACGAGCAGTACGTC.

J is TRBJ2-7 and V is TRBV27, with 10 bases identical to TRBD2. The V gene's germline CDR1 is MNHEY and CDR2 SMNVEV (reference sequence). The CDR3 is 15 amino acids. V lost 0 bases and J lost 5; bases outside the gene matches: 4. The CDR3 DNA is TGTGCCAGCAGTTTATCTAGCGGGAGGCTGAACGAGCAGTACTTC. Its protein is CASSLSSGRLNEQYF.

This chain joins TRBV19 and TRBJ2-1; tentatively, D is TRBD2 (6 bases). The CDR3 is 14 amino acids. The germline gives CDR1 LNHDA, CDR2 SQIVND (reference sequence). Trimming took off 6 bases at V and 6 bases at J, with 15 bases between the two ends. The CDR3 nucleotides read TGTGCCAGTAGCATTATAGCGGCGGGCAATGAGCAGTTCTTC. Translating it yields CASSIIAAGNEQFF.

The J gene is TRBJ2-1, the V gene TRBV3-1 (or the pseudogene TRBV3-2), with D maybe TRBD2 (5 bases). This CDR3 contains 14 residues. Germline CDR1 LGHDT, CDR2 YNNKEL (reference sequence). V was clipped by 0 bases and J by 4 bases, with 7 bases between them. The CDR3 sequence: CASSQDEGYNEQFF. The CDR3 DNA reads TGTGCCAGCAGCCAAGATGAGGGTTACAATGAGCAGTTCTTC.

The V call is TRBV2, the J call TRBJ2-1; D might be TRBD1 (6 bases). V gave up 10 bases and J gave up 3 bases, with 16 bases separating them. This CDR3 comprises 14 residues. CDR1 and CDR2 (germline): SNHLY, FYNNEI. The CDR3 nucleotides are TGTGCCATCACCGGGACACATGACTACAATGAGCAGTTCTTC. This gives the protein CAITGTHDYNEQFF.

The gene calls are TRBV2 and TRBJ2-1, with 9 bases fitting TRBD1. The CDR3 has 15 residues. Germline CDR1 is SNHLY and CDR2 is FYNNEI. V lost 6 bases and J lost 7; bases outside the gene matches: 10. The CDR3 nucleotides read TGTGCCAGCAGCCCGGGACAGGGAATGTGGAATGAGCAGTTCTTC. As protein: CASSPGQGMWNEQFF.

This chain uses TRBV5-4 with TRBJ2-5; the D gene is possibly TRBD2 (5 bases). The V gene lost 0 bases and the J gene lost 10 bases, with 22 bases spanning the gap. CDR3 length: 16 amino acids. Germline-derived CDR1 and CDR2 are SGHNT and YYREEE (reference sequence). Written as DNA, the CDR3 is TGTGCCAGCAGCTTGGCCAGCAGCTCAACTGCTCGGGGCCAGTACTTC. Its translation is CASSLASSSTARGQYF.

This chain links TRBV14 with TRBJ1-4; TRBD1 matches 7 bases. J gave up 2 bases and V 4 bases, and 4 bases lay outside the gene matches. Germline CDR1 is SGHDN and CDR2 is FVKESK. The CDR3 has 15 amino acids. The CDR3 loop reads CASSLGTATNEKLFF. The DNA for the CDR3 is TGTGCCAGCAGCCTTGGGACAGCTACTAATGAAAAACTGTTTTTT.

This chain links TRBV19 with TRBJ1-1; D possibly corresponds to TRBD1 (5 bases). The CDR3 extends over 11 amino acids. Germline V gene sequence: CDR1 LNHDA, CDR2 SQIVND (reference sequence). Trimming left V 10 bases short and J 8 bases short, with 14 bases between. In nucleotides, the CDR3 is TGTGCCACCAGGGTAGCAGGCGAAGCTTTCTTT. Translation: CATRVAGEAFF. Full variable domain (outside the CDR3, taken from reference TRBV19 and TRBJ1-1): DGGITQSPKYLFRKEGQNVTLSCEQNLNHDAMYWYRQDPGQGLRLIYYSQIVNDFQKGDIAEGYSVSREKKESFPLTVTSAQKNPTAFYLCATRVAGEAFFGQGTRLTVV.